The 21 T cell receptor beta chains listed next were all sequenced from one sample in a study of CD8 T cells in ankylosing spondylitis. MiXCR, applied by TCRdb to the 5' RACE reads, yields one record per CDR3 protein. The sample carries 210,000 or so distinct CDR3 sequences, 8% to 10% recorded once. Specimen: blood, either unsorted or a sorted T cell fraction (not recorded which). These receptors originate from a female donor with ankylosing spondylitis or in good health (not recorded which).

This clonotype was observed many times. The rearrangement joins TRBV15 to TRBJ2-7; 9 nucleotides match TRBD2. The CDR3 is 14 amino acids. V shed 6 bases and J 6 bases; nucleotides not matched to a gene: 9. Per germline, CDR1 LNHNV and CDR2 YYDKDF (reference sequence). CDR3 nucleotide sequence: TGTGCCACCAGTCACGTAGCGGGAGTACGCGAGCAGTACTTC. This gives the protein CATSHVAGVREQYF. The variable domain in full, with the rest retrieved from reference TRBV15 and TRBJ2-7, is DAMVIQNPRYQVTQFGKPVTLSCSQTLNHNVMYWYQQKSSQAPKLLFHYYDKDFNNEADTPDNFQSRRPNTSFCFLDIRSPGLGDTAMYLCATSHVAGVREQYFGPGTRLTVT.

There are many counts of this clonotype. The chain has TRBV12-3 or TRBV12-4 and TRBJ2-3; no firm D call. Trimming cost V 1 base and J 7 bases, with 6 bases left between them. CDR3 length equals 12 residues. The CDR3 nucleotides read TGTGCCAGCAGTTTAGGCACTTATACGCAGTATTTT. Its protein is CASSLGTYTQYF.

This clonotype was detected ten times or more. The chain is built from TRBV10-3 and TRBJ1-2; no definite D call. Trimming removed 4 bases at V and 4 bases at J, with 10 bases between. The germline V gene has CDR1 ENHRY and CDR2 SYGVKD. The CDR3 has 13 amino acids. The CDR3 region is CAISVDVAYGYTF. Written as DNA, the CDR3 is TGTGCCATCAGTGTAGACGTGGCCTATGGCTACACCTTC.

This clonotype was observed many times. The rearrangement uses TRBV3-1 and TRBJ1-1, with D unclear. In germline, CDR1 is LGHDT, CDR2 YNNKEL (reference sequence). This CDR3 comprises 12 residues. Trimming left V 11 bases short and J 4 bases short, with 14 bases between. In nucleotides, the CDR3 is TGTGCCGTTCAAGTCGAGGGCACTGAAGCTTTCTTT. Its protein is CAVQVEGTEAFF.

The sample holds many counts of this clonotype. V gene TRBV10-3 combines with J gene TRBJ2-5; D possibly corresponds to TRBD1 (5 bases). Germline CDR1 ENHRY, CDR2 SYGVKD. This CDR3 spans 16 amino acids. The V end was cut by 4 bases, the J end by 2 bases, with 17 bases between. CDR3 in amino acids: CAISVSAGQIQETQYF. In DNA, the CDR3 is TGTGCCATCAGTGTCTCGGCAGGGCAGATACAAGAGACCCAGTACTTC.

The V gene is TRBV6-1, the J gene TRBJ1-2; 9 positions agree with TRBD1. The CDR3 totals 13 residues. Germline trimming cut 6 bases from V and 8 bases from J; bases unmatched to any gene: 7. Germline assignment: CDR1 MNHNS and CDR2 SASEGT. CDR3 DNA: TGTGCCAGCAGAGAACAGGGGGCTGGGGGCTACACCTTC. Amino acid sequence: CASREQGAGGYTF.

This clonotype was seen only a few times. It may be a read error: a sequence one base away is much more abundant. This chain connects TRBV12-3 or TRBV12-4 to TRBJ2-3; 7 nucleotides line up with TRBD2. This CDR3 contains 15 residues. CDR3 DNA: TGTGTCAGCAGTTGGATGGAGCGGGAAGCAGATACGCAGTATTTT. Translating gives CVSSWMEREADTQYF.

In this sample, this clonotype turned up many times. The chain links TRBV25-1 to TRBJ1-2; TRBD1 matches 12 bases. Germline V CDR1 and CDR2: MGHDK, SYGVNS. CDR3 size: 19 residues. V lost 0 bases to trimming and J lost 1 base; unmatched junction nucleotides: 9. CDR3 residues: CASSEYSGTGGEVNYGYTF. In nucleotides, the CDR3 is TGTGCCAGCAGTGAATATTCCGGGACAGGGGGCGAAGTTAACTATGGCTACACCTTC.

This clonotype appeared many times. V is TRBV28 and J is TRBJ2-4; D might be TRBD1 (6 bases). V lost 6 bases and J 1 base, leaving 13 bases between the germline ends. This CDR3 has 15 residues. Germline CDR1 and CDR2: MDHEN and SYDVKM. CDR3 coding DNA: TGTGCCAGCAGCACCTTCAGGGGTGCCAAAAACATTCAGTACTTC. It is translated as CASSTFRGAKNIQYF.

As concerns this clonotype: A much larger clonotype is one base distant, so this may be a read error. The chain couples TRBV20-1 to TRBJ2-1; TRBD2 might be the D (6 bases). Germline V gene lookup returns CDR1 DFQATT and CDR2 SNEGSKA (reference sequence). The CDR3 totals 11 residues. The V and J ends lost 4 bases and 14 bases respectively, with 15 bases between them. The CDR3 loop reads CSAISSVRKFF. In DNA form, the CDR3 reads TGCAGTGCTATTTCTAGCGTGAGGAAGTTCTTC.

This clonotype was seen a few times. The chain employs TRBV7-2 and TRBJ2-7; D is unresolved. The CDR3 spans 14 residues. Germline assignment: CDR1 SGHTA and CDR2 FQGNSA. The ends were cut back, 1 base at V and 7 bases at J, with 14 bases in the middle. CDR3 sequence reads: CASSLGMGMREQYF. The CDR3 nucleotides read TGTGCCAGCAGCTTAGGGATGGGGATGCGGGAGCAGTACTTC.

This clonotype occurred many times. The chain couples TRBV7-2 to TRBJ1-5, with D hard to call. V lost 6 bases to trimming and J lost 0 bases, with 3 bases between them. The CDR3 spans 12 residues. Germline values: CDR1 SGHTA, CDR2 FQGNSA. The CDR3 nucleotides read TGTGCCAGCAGTTATAGCAATCAGCCCCAGCATTTT. Protein: CASSYSNQPQHF.

In this sample, this clonotype turned up many times. The chain recombines TRBV28 with TRBJ2-1; 9 nucleotides line up with TRBD2. Germline CDR1 and CDR2: MDHEN and SYDVKM. Unmatched junction bases numbered 9, after V lost 6 bases and J lost 3 bases. CDR3 length: 16 residues. The CDR3 loop is CASRRKTSGFYNEQFF. DNA of the CDR3: TGTGCCAGCAGGAGAAAGACTAGCGGATTCTACAATGAGCAGTTCTTC.

This clonotype has ten or more counts. The rearrangement joins TRBV25-1 to TRBJ2-1, with 10 bases matching TRBD1. Germline assignment: CDR1 MGHDK and CDR2 SYGVNS. With 4 bases clipped from V and 9 bases from J, the junction kept 9 bases outside the gene matches. The CDR3 is made up of 15 amino acids. The CDR3 region has the DNA TGTGCCAGCAGTGCTACCGGGACAGGGGCTTCTGAGCAGTTCTTC. As protein: CASSATGTGASEQFF. Complete variable domain (other parts from reference TRBV25-1 and TRBJ2-1): EADIYQTPRYLVIGTGKKITLECSQTMGHDKMYWYQQDPGMELHLIHYSYGVNSTEKGDLSSESTVSRIRTEHFPLTLESARPSHTSQYLCASSATGTGASEQFFGPGTRLTVL.

The chain uses TRBV27 and TRBJ1-1, with D tentatively TRBD1 (6 bases). Germline-derived CDR1 and CDR2 are MNHEY and SMNVEV (reference sequence). CDR3 length: 14 amino acids. The V gene lost 7 bases and the J gene lost 3 bases, with 15 bases spanning the gap. The CDR3 protein is CASTDWAGDTEAFF. The DNA of the CDR3 is TGTGCCAGCACCGACTGGGCAGGGGACACTGAAGCTTTCTTT.

This clonotype appeared a few times. One end of the junction does not line up with germline, which may come from a read error. The chain links TRBV7-2 to TRBJ2-1, with 10 nucleotides matching TRBD2. The CDR3 is 14 amino acids. Germline CDR1 is SGHTA and CDR2 is FQGNSA. CDR3 loop: CASSLAGVHNEQFF. CDR3 DNA: TGTGCCAGCAGCCTAGCGGGAGTCCACAATGAGCAGTTCTTC.

Many counts were recorded for this clonotype. CDR3 amino acids: CASSYYPNEQFF. CDR3 sequence (DNA): TGTGCCAGCAGTTACTATCCCAATGAGCAGTTCTTC. The chain links TRBV6-2 or TRBV6-3 to TRBJ2-1, with no clear D. CDR3 size: 12 residues. V gave up 1 base and J gave up 6 bases, with 4 bases separating them. Germline CDR1 and CDR2: MNHEY and SVGEGT.

Ten or more counts support this clonotype. The chain uses TRBV3-1 and TRBJ2-7; the match to TRBD1 covers 7 bases. This CDR3 region has 13 residues. Germline V gene lookup returns CDR1 LGHDT and CDR2 YNNKEL (reference sequence). The V gene end was trimmed by 6 bases and the J gene end by 2 bases; junction bases not matched to a gene: 4. CDR3 region: CASRDQGAYEQYF. For the CDR3, the DNA is TGTGCCAGCAGAGACCAGGGGGCCTACGAGCAGTACTTC.

This clonotype has ten or more counts. This chain connects TRBV29-1 to TRBJ2-3; 9 bases are shared with TRBD2. V lost 3 bases, J lost 2 bases, and 3 bases stayed unmatched. The germline V gene has CDR1 SQVTM and CDR2 ANQGSEA. CDR3 size: 14 residues. DNA for the CDR3: TGCAGCGTTGATGAGGGACTAGCCACAGATACGCAGTATTTT. This translates into CSVDEGLATDTQYF.

This clonotype was seen ten or more times. The chain links TRBV29-1 to TRBJ1-1; D is ambiguous. The CDR3 covers 13 residues. In germline, CDR1 is SQVTM, CDR2 ANQGSEA. V lost 7 bases and J 5 bases, leaving 17 bases between the germline ends. CDR3 loop: CSAMNYPKTEAFF. CDR3 DNA sequence: TGCAGCGCAATGAACTATCCCAAAACTGAAGCTTTCTTT.

This clonotype was detected many times. The chain combines TRBV28 with TRBJ2-7; D not resolved. This CDR3 spans 12 amino acids. Trimming pared 4 bases from V and 6 bases from J, leaving 10 bases between. Germline V CDR1 and CDR2: MDHEN, SYDVKM. The DNA of the CDR3 is TGTGCCAGCAGTTCCCTGGAGCGCGAGCAGTACTTC. Translated: CASSSLEREQYF.